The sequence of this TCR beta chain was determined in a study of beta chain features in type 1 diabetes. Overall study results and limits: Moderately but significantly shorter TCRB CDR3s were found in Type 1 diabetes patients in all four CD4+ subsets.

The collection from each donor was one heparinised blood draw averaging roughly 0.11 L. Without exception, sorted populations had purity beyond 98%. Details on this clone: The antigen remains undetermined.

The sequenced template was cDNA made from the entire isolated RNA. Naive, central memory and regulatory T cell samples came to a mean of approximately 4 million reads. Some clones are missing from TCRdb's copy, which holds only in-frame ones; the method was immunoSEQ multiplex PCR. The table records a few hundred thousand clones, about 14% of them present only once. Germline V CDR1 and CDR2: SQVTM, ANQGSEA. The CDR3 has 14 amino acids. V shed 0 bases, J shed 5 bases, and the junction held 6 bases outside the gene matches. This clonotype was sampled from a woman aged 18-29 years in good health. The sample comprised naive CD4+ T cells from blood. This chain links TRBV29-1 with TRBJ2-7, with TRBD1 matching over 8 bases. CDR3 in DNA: TGCAGCGTTGAAGATCCCAGGGGGCAGAACGAGCAGTACTTC. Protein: CSVEDPRGQNEQYF.